The 23 T cell receptor beta chains in this list originate from one sample, sequenced in a study of blood T cell repertoires in COVID-19. The data were produced by immunoSEQ multiplex PCR, yet TCRdb's version contains in-frame clones alone and is incomplete. The sample has about 200,000 clones; approximately 85% are singletons. The source material was PBMCs or T cells enriched from blood (not recorded which). The receptors stem from a man aged 35 to 55 who had recovered from COVID-19.

The chain links TRBV7-9 to TRBJ1-5; 9 bases match TRBD1. The CDR3 is 18 residues long. V gave up 3 bases and J gave up 0 bases; unmatched junction bases: 9. Germline V gene sequence: CDR1 SEHNR, CDR2 FQNEAQ (reference sequence). The CDR3 DNA is TGTGCCAGCAGCTTCGGGACAGGGACGATTAGTAGCAATCAGCCCCAGCATTTT. The encoded protein is CASSFGTGTISSNQPQHF.

The rearrangement uses TRBV27 and TRBJ2-1, with D hard to call. The germline V gene has CDR1 MNHEY and CDR2 SMNVEV (reference sequence). V was clipped by 6 bases and J by 0 bases, with 18 bases between them. The CDR3 consists of 17 residues. In DNA form, the CDR3 reads TGTGCCAGCAGACTGACTGCTGAGAGTAGCTCCTACAATGAGCAGTTCTTC. This gives the protein CASRLTAESSSYNEQFF.

V is TRBV6-5 and J is TRBJ1-6; 9 bases map to TRBD1. V shed 0 bases, J shed 11 bases, and the junction held 5 bases outside the gene matches. This CDR3 is built from 15 residues. Germline loops: CDR1 MNHEY, CDR2 SVGAGI. CDR3 DNA sequence: TGTGCCAGCAGTTACTCACGGACAGGGGACGCACCCCTCCACTTT. This gives the protein CASSYSRTGDAPLHF.

The chain uses TRBV19 and TRBJ2-1, with 11 bases matching TRBD2. Germline V gene lookup returns CDR1 LNHDA and CDR2 SQIVND (reference sequence). The CDR3 sequence is 15 residues long. Here the CDR3 DNA reads TGTTCTACCGGGACTAGCGGTAATTTGGGCCATGAGCAGTTCTTC. Protein: CSTGTSGNLGHEQFF. Based on the CDR3 plus reference TRBV19 and TRBJ2-1, the full variable domain is DGGITQSPKYLFRKEGQNVTLSCEQNLNHDAMYWYRQDPGQGLRLIYYSQIVNDFQKGDIAEGYSVSREKKESFPLTVTSAQKNPTAFYLCSTGTSGNLGHEQFFGPGTRLTVL.

The J gene is TRBJ1-2, the V gene TRBV18; 7 bases align to TRBD1. The V gene's germline CDR1 is KGHSH and CDR2 LQKENI. This CDR3 comprises 13 residues. The J segment lost 4 bases and the V segment lost 6 bases, leaving 5 bases of the junction unmatched. In DNA, the CDR3 is TGTGCCAGCTCTGCCGGGACAGTCTATGGCTACACCTTC. This gives the protein CASSAGTVYGYTF.

The genes are TRBV3-1 (or the pseudogene TRBV3-2) and TRBJ2-1; tentatively, D is TRBD2 (6 bases). Per germline, CDR1 LGHDT and CDR2 YNNKEL (reference sequence). The CDR3 extends over 14 amino acids. The V gene lost 0 bases and the J gene lost 9 bases, with 12 bases spanning the gap. The CDR3 nucleotides read TGTGCCAGCAGCCAAGATTTACTAGCTGTTGAGCAGTTCTTC. This translates into CASSQDLLAVEQFF.

This rearrangement joins TRBV10-3 to TRBJ1-2; 7 nucleotides agree with TRBD1. Trimming removed 7 bases from V and 0 bases from J; junction bases left unmatched: 5. Germline-derived CDR1 and CDR2 are ENHRY and SYGVKD. The length of the CDR3 is 14 residues. This chain's CDR3 is CAITSGGSNYGYTF. CDR3 in DNA: TGTGCCATCACCTCAGGGGGTTCTAACTATGGCTACACCTTC.

The V gene is TRBV10-3, the J gene TRBJ2-1; 14 positions agree with TRBD2. This CDR3 region has 15 residues. V dropped 6 bases and J dropped 6; count of bases not matched to a gene: 4. Germline CDR1 reads ENHRY; CDR2 reads SYGVKD. This CDR3 is CAIREGLAGVNEQFF. CDR3 coding DNA: TGTGCCATCAGGGAGGGACTAGCGGGAGTCAATGAGCAGTTCTTC.

This chain connects TRBV27 to TRBJ2-7; 9 nucleotides agree with TRBD2. V was pared by 5 bases and J by 0 bases, with 5 bases of the junction left unmatched. The CDR3 totals 15 residues. Germline lookup yields CDR1 MNHEY and CDR2 SMNVEV (reference sequence). The CDR3 DNA reads as TGTGCCAGCAGTCCAGGACTAGCGAACTCCTACGAGCAGTACTTC. Amino acids: CASSPGLANSYEQYF.

The J gene is TRBJ2-7, the V gene TRBV27; TRBD2 might be the D (6 bases). Between the trimmed V and J ends, which lost 3 bases and 0 bases, there was a span of 33 bases. The CDR3 length is 22 residues. Germline V gene lookup returns CDR1 MNHEY and CDR2 SMNVEV (reference sequence). CDR3: CASSFNRWRVGLHATDSYEQYF. CDR3 coding DNA: TGTGCCAGCAGTTTTAATAGATGGCGTGTGGGACTCCACGCTACTGACTCCTACGAGCAGTACTTC.

The chain carries TRBV7-9 and TRBJ1-5; D is uncertain. Germline V gives CDR1 SEHNR, CDR2 FQNEAQ (reference sequence). V shed 2 bases and J shed 1 base, with 9 bases lying between them. This CDR3 region has 15 residues. The CDR3 sequence: CASSLSDRSNQPQHF. In nucleotides, the CDR3 is TGTGCCAGCAGCTTAAGCGATAGGAGCAATCAGCCCCAGCATTTT.

This rearrangement joins TRBV19 to TRBJ2-1; TRBD2 agrees at 11 bases. The germline V gene encodes CDR1 LNHDA and CDR2 SQIVND (reference sequence). J gave up 6 bases and V 5 bases, and 6 bases lay outside the gene matches. This CDR3 comprises 15 residues. The CDR3 DNA sequence: TGTGCCAGTAGTTTCAGACTAGCGGGGCTCAATGAGCAGTTCTTC. Translation gives CASSFRLAGLNEQFF.

The chain is built from TRBV24-1 and TRBJ2-1; TRBD2 aligns across 10 bases. The ends lost 6 bases at V and 6 bases at J; junction bases unmatched: 7. This CDR3 has 15 residues. Germline lookup yields CDR1 KGHDR and CDR2 SFDVKD. CDR3 nucleotides: TGTGCCACCAGTCCCCTAGCGGGAGTTGGCAATGAGCAGTTCTTC. It specifies CATSPLAGVGNEQFF.

The rearrangement joins TRBV7-3 to TRBJ2-1; 7 nucleotides agree with TRBD2. The CDR3 contains 15 residues. The V gene's germline CDR1 is SGHTA and CDR2 FQGTGA. V trimming: 2 bases; J trimming: 7 bases; junction bases outside the gene matches: 8. The CDR3 region has the DNA TGTGCCAGCAGCTTAGCGGGAGCTCGTGGGAATGAGCAGTTCTTC. Protein: CASSLAGARGNEQFF.

The chain uses TRBV7-2 and TRBJ2-1; D might be TRBD1 (5 bases). Germline V gives CDR1 SGHTA, CDR2 FQGNSA. V gave up 3 bases and J gave up 10 bases, with 16 bases separating them. The CDR3 sequence is 14 residues long. Here the CDR3 DNA reads TGTGCCAGCAGCTTCTTGGAAGGGGTTAGAGAGCAGTTCTTC. It specifies CASSFLEGVREQFF.

This clone has only a few counts. This rearrangement joins TRBV19 to TRBJ1-6; D possibly corresponds to TRBD1 (6 bases). The V gene's germline CDR1 is LNHDA and CDR2 SQIVND (reference sequence). V was trimmed by 3 bases and J by 6 bases, leaving 12 bases between them. CDR3 length: 15 residues. CDR3 loop: CASSIVGHPNSPLHF. CDR3 DNA: TGTGCCAGTAGTATTGTGGGACACCCTAATTCACCCCTCCACTTT. Based on the CDR3 plus reference TRBV19 and TRBJ1-6, the full variable domain is DGGITQSPKYLFRKEGQNVTLSCEQNLNHDAMYWYRQDPGQGLRLIYYSQIVNDFQKGDIAEGYSVSREKKESFPLTVTSAQKNPTAFYLCASSIVGHPNSPLHFGNGTRLTVT.

V usage is TRBV18 and J usage is TRBJ1-1, with D tentatively TRBD1 (5 bases). V dropped 6 bases and J dropped 0 bases, with 8 bases sitting between them. The CDR3 is 13 amino acids. Germline CDR1 and CDR2: KGHSH and LQKENI. CDR3 DNA sequence: TGTGCCAGCTCGATGGACATGAACACTGAAGCTTTCTTT. Protein sequence: CASSMDMNTEAFF.

This clone was found a few times. The chain joins TRBV6-2 or TRBV6-3 to TRBJ2-7; 9 bases fit TRBD2. From germline, CDR1 is MNHEY and CDR2 SVGEGT. The CDR3 consists of 14 residues. The V segment lost 2 bases and the J segment 6 bases; nucleotides outside the gene matches: 5. The CDR3 protein is CASSYATSGIEQYV. The CDR3 DNA reads TGTGCCAGCAGTTACGCGACTAGCGGTATCGAGCAGTACGTC.

The J gene is TRBJ2-1, the V gene TRBV4-3, with 8 bases identical to TRBD2. Germline values: CDR1 LGHNA, CDR2 YSLEER. This CDR3 comprises 19 residues. V was pared by 1 base and J by 5 bases, with 16 bases of the junction left unmatched. The CDR3: CASSQAVGVREGPNNEQFF. CDR3 DNA: TGCGCCAGCAGCCAAGCCGTAGGGGTACGGGAGGGTCCGAACAATGAGCAGTTCTTC.

This clone turned up a few times. This chain connects TRBV7-9 to TRBJ2-7, with D uncertain. Trimming shortened V by 2 bases and J by 2 bases, and 4 bases separated the two germline ends. CDR3 length: 12 residues. Per germline, CDR1 SEHNR and CDR2 FQNEAQ (reference sequence). CDR3 loop: CASSLSTYEQYF. For the CDR3, the DNA is TGTGCCAGCAGCTTAAGCACCTACGAGCAGTACTTC.

The chain's CDR3 is CASMKRGTDTQYF. CDR3 DNA: TGTGCCAGCATGAAAAGAGGGACAGATACGCAGTATTTT. The rearrangement links TRBV9 to TRBJ2-3, with a possible D match to TRBD2 (5 bases). The CDR3 is 13 residues long. Trimming left V 6 bases short and J 3 bases short, with 11 bases between. CDR1 and CDR2 (germline): SGDLS, YYNGEE.

The chain links TRBV5-6 to TRBJ1-1; maybe TRBD1 (5 bases). Germline CDR1 reads SGHDT; CDR2 reads YYEEEE. The V and J ends lost 2 bases and 9 bases respectively, with 14 bases between them. The CDR3 is 13 amino acids. CDR3 region: CASSFSTDEQAFF. The CDR3 region has the DNA TGTGCCAGCAGCTTTTCGACAGATGAACAAGCTTTCTTT.

The chain uses TRBV4-3 and TRBJ1-6; no clear D gene. Trimming pared 1 base from V and 0 bases from J, leaving 7 bases between. Germline V gives CDR1 LGHNA, CDR2 YSLEER. The CDR3 extends over 16 amino acids. CDR3 bases: TGCGCCAGCAGCCAAGCGATGGCCTCCTATAATTCACCCCTCCACTTT. This translates into CASSQAMASYNSPLHF.